This T cell receptor (beta chain) was retrieved from a study of CD8 T cells in ankylosing spondylitis. The germline CDR1 and CDR2 sequences are SNHLY and FYNNEI. Trimming cost V 4 bases and J 4 bases, with 17 bases left between them. The CDR3 spans 15 residues. One entry per CDR3 protein results from TCRdb running MiXCR on the 5' RACE reads. This table has 350,000 to 400,000 distinct CDR3 sequences, approximately 22% appearing once. As regards this clonotype: The antigen is not known.

Broader study findings: Disease-associated clonotypes exhibited CD8+ identity and were relatively infrequent in peripheral blood.

This TCR derives from a male donor with ankylosing spondylitis or in good health (not recorded which). Sequencing used blood, either unsorted or a sorted T cell fraction (not recorded which). This chain uses TRBV2 with TRBJ2-7; perhaps D is TRBD1 or TRBD2 (5 bases each). The CDR3 sequence is CASSGAGQGGYEQYF. In DNA, the CDR3 is TGTGCCAGCAGTGGGGCAGGGCAAGGAGGATACGAGCAGTACTTC.